Listed here are 20 T cell receptor beta chains from one sample, sequenced in a study of blood T cell repertoires in COVID-19. Sequenced by immunoSEQ multiplex PCR; TCRdb stores in-frame clones only, minus some. Of about 90,000 clones listed, about nine tenths are singletons. The sample was peripheral blood. The receptors here all came from a male donor with acute or convalescent COVID-19.

The genes are TRBV28 and TRBJ1-1; 10 bases map to TRBD1. The V segment lost 2 bases and the J segment 1 base; nucleotides outside the gene matches: 10. Germline loops: CDR1 MDHEN, CDR2 SYDVKM. The CDR3 runs 18 residues. CDR3 sequence reads: CASSLSLGQGWENTEAFF. Written as DNA, the CDR3 is TGTGCCAGCAGTTTAAGCTTGGGACAGGGGTGGGAGAACACTGAAGCTTTCTTT.

J is TRBJ2-3 and V is TRBV5-1; 13 nucleotides line up with TRBD2. From germline, CDR1 is SGHRS and CDR2 YFSETQ. The CDR3 loop spans 18 amino acids. V lost 4 bases, J lost 2 bases, and 10 bases stayed unmatched. CDR3 DNA: TGCGCCAGCAGCAAGGGAGGACTAGCGGGGGACAACACAGATACGCAGTATTTT. Amino acid sequence: CASSKGGLAGDNTDTQYF.

The V and J genes are TRBV9 and TRBJ1-4, with unresolved D. Germline CDR1 SGDLS, CDR2 YYNGEE. The CDR3 spans 15 residues. V was trimmed by 0 bases and J by 5 bases, leaving 11 bases between them. As DNA, the CDR3 is TGTGCCAGCAGCGTAGGGCGAGGAGGGAATGAAAAACTGTTTTTT. Translating it yields CASSVGRGGNEKLFF.

The rearrangement links TRBV7-9 to TRBJ1-1, with D maybe TRBD1 (5 bases). Per germline, CDR1 SEHNR and CDR2 FQNEAQ (reference sequence). The CDR3 loop spans 14 amino acids. Trimming cost V 4 bases and J 5 bases, with 14 bases left between them. In DNA, the CDR3 is TGTGCCAGCAGCTCCGGGACGGCGGGGACTGAAGCTTTCTTT. Its protein product is CASSSGTAGTEAFF.

This clone was recorded only once. J is TRBJ2-5 and V is TRBV6-5; D might be TRBD2 (6 bases). The germline V and J ends were trimmed by 5 bases and 2 bases, with 12 bases remaining between them. CDR1 MNHEY and CDR2 SVGAGI come from the germline V gene. This CDR3 contains 14 residues. The CDR3 region is CASSISGPQETQYF. CDR3 in DNA: TGTGCCAGCAGTATTAGCGGACCACAAGAGACCCAGTACTTC.

CDR3 region: CASSSPVGRPDLYNEKLFF. As DNA, the CDR3 is TGTGCCAGCAGCTCACCCGTCGGGAGGCCCGACCTTTATAATGAAAAACTGTTTTTT. The chain is built from TRBV11-2 and TRBJ1-4; unclear D gene. The CDR3 extends over 19 amino acids. V was pared by 4 bases and J by 4 bases, with 25 bases between. Germline V gives CDR1 SGHAT, CDR2 FQNNGV. Full variable domain (remainder filled in from reference TRBV11-2 and TRBJ1-4): EAGVAQSPRYKIIEKRQSVAFWCNPISGHATLYWYQQILGQGPKLLIQFQNNGVVDDSQLPKDRFSAERLKGVDSTLKIQPAKLEDSAVYLCASSSPVGRPDLYNEKLFFGSGTQLSVL.

The chain joins TRBV5-5 to TRBJ1-5, with a possible D match to TRBD1 (5 bases). The germline V gene encodes CDR1 SGHKS and CDR2 YYEKEE (reference sequence). This CDR3 spans 14 amino acids. V was cut by 0 bases and J by 2 bases, with 6 bases left in between. CDR3 region: CASSLEGGNQPQHF. DNA for the CDR3: TGTGCCAGCAGCTTGGAAGGGGGCAATCAGCCCCAGCATTTT.

This chain uses TRBV5-1 with TRBJ2-7; D perhaps matches TRBD1 (5 bases). Germline CDR1 reads SGHRS; CDR2 reads YFSETQ. Trimming took 0 bases from V and 6 from J, leaving 13 bases between them. This CDR3 is built from 14 residues. Here the CDR3 DNA reads TGCGCCAGCAGCTTGGAGGGGTTTTCAACCGAGCAGTACTTC. Protein sequence: CASSLEGFSTEQYF. Combining the CDR3 with reference TRBV5-1 and TRBJ2-7 gives the whole variable domain KAGVTQTPRYLIKTRGQQVTLSCSPISGHRSVSWYQQTPGQGLQFLFEYFSETQRNKGNFPGRFSGRQFSNSRSEMNVSTLELGDSALYLCASSLEGFSTEQYFGPGTRLTVT.

This sequence joins TRBV18 and TRBJ2-1; 12 bases match TRBD2. The CDR3 is made up of 15 amino acids. After removal of 3 bases from V and 8 bases from J, the junction contained 5 bases not matched to a gene. Germline V gives CDR1 KGHSH, CDR2 LQKENI. The chain's CDR3 is CASSPPSGGAYEQFF. The CDR3 coding sequence is TGTGCCAGCTCACCTCCTAGCGGGGGGGCGTATGAGCAGTTCTTC.

CDR3 sequence: CASSDHGNSPLHF. In DNA form, the CDR3 reads TGTGCCAGCAGCGACCACGGTAATTCACCCCTCCACTTT. The chain joins TRBV9 to TRBJ1-6; D gene uncertain. CDR3 length: 13 amino acids. V lost 3 bases to trimming and J lost 6 bases, with 7 bases between them. Germline V gene sequence: CDR1 SGDLS, CDR2 YYNGEE.

V usage is TRBV30 and J usage is TRBJ2-5; TRBD1 matches at 7 bases. The CDR3 has 13 residues. The ends lost 2 bases at V and 5 bases at J; junction bases unmatched: 5. Germline CDR1 reads GTSNPN; CDR2 reads SVGIG (reference sequence). CDR3 sequence: CAWSFGQVETQYF. CDR3 DNA: TGTGCCTGGAGTTTCGGACAGGTTGAGACCCAGTACTTC.

V gene TRBV23-1 combines with J gene TRBJ2-3; maybe TRBD2 (6 bases). TRBV23-1 carries the ORF label, with uncertain function. The ends were cut back, 4 bases at V and 3 bases at J, with 11 bases in the middle. This CDR3 spans 14 amino acids. The CDR3 here is CASSPWRVTDTQYF. In nucleotides, the CDR3 is TGCGCCAGCAGTCCGTGGAGGGTTACAGATACGCAGTATTTT.

The chain has TRBV5-4 and TRBJ2-6; tentatively, D is TRBD2 (5 bases). V was cut by 4 bases and J by 1 base, with 15 bases left in between. The germline V gene has CDR1 SGHNT and CDR2 YYREEE (reference sequence). This CDR3 is built from 17 residues. The CDR3 DNA reads as TGTGCCAGCAGCCCATCGGCTTTAGCGTCTGGGGCCAACGTCCTGACTTTC. Translation: CASSPSALASGANVLTF.

The chain has TRBV29-1 and TRBJ2-7; 12 bases are shared with TRBD2. The CDR3 contains 14 residues. Trimming cost V 4 bases and J 2 bases; bases outside gene matches: 3. The germline gives CDR1 SQVTM, CDR2 ANQGSEA. CDR3 nucleotides: TGCAGCGTTGGACCTAGCGGGGGGGCCTACGAGCAGTACTTC. Its protein is CSVGPSGGAYEQYF.

The gene calls are TRBV19 and TRBJ1-6; 8 nucleotides agree with TRBD1. V dropped 7 bases and J dropped 8; count of bases not matched to a gene: 7. The CDR3 spans 14 residues. Germline V gene data show CDR1 as LNHDA and CDR2 as SQIVND (reference sequence). The CDR3 reads CASNGQGGHSPLHF. Written as DNA, the CDR3 is TGTGCCAGTAACGGACAGGGAGGGCATTCACCCCTCCACTTT.

The genes are TRBV27 and TRBJ1-5; 9 bases agree with TRBD1. The trim removed 5 bases at V and 6 bases at J, leaving 11 bases unmatched. CDR1 MNHEY and CDR2 SMNVEV come from the germline V gene (reference sequence). The CDR3 contains 16 residues. CDR3 sequence reads: CASSPWGTGGGQPQHF. Here the CDR3 DNA reads TGTGCCAGCAGTCCATGGGGTACAGGGGGCGGTCAGCCCCAGCATTTT.

For the CDR3, the DNA is TGTGCCACCACAGACAGGGGTACTTCACCCCTCCACTTT. Translating gives CATTDRGTSPLHF. The J gene is TRBJ1-6, the V gene TRBV2, with 8 bases identical to TRBD1. This CDR3 comprises 13 residues. Germline V gene sequence: CDR1 SNHLY, CDR2 FYNNEI. Losses at the gene ends were 10 bases for V and 9 bases for J; bases not matched to a gene: 8.

The J gene is TRBJ1-5, the V gene TRBV10-3, with 9 bases lining up with TRBD1. The V segment lost 5 bases and the J segment 8 bases; nucleotides outside the gene matches: 4. This CDR3 has 13 residues. Per germline, CDR1 ENHRY and CDR2 SYGVKD. CDR3 in DNA: TGTGCCATCAGTCCGACAGGGGGTGAGCCCCAGCATTTT. This gives the protein CAISPTGGEPQHF.

The V call is TRBV25-1, the J call TRBJ1-4; D not certain. Per germline, CDR1 MGHDK and CDR2 SYGVNS. V was cut by 3 bases and J by 5 bases, with 10 bases left in between. The CDR3 sequence is 14 residues long. The CDR3: CASSEAGGNEKLFF. The CDR3 DNA follows: TGTGCCAGCAGTGAGGCAGGAGGAAATGAAAAACTGTTTTTT.

The chain employs TRBV18 and TRBJ2-5, with 9 bases that match TRBD2. Unmatched junction bases numbered 8, after V lost 4 bases and J lost 5 bases. CDR1 KGHSH and CDR2 LQKENI come from the germline V gene. The CDR3 runs 15 residues. The CDR3 coding sequence is TGTGCCAGCTCACTACGCGGGGGGGCCCGCGAGACCCAGTACTTC. Protein sequence: CASSLRGGARETQYF.